The 11 T cell receptor beta chains presented below share a single source sample, sequenced in a study of cytomegalovirus exposure and HLA in healthy donors. Use of 60 Vbeta and 13 Jbeta primers characterized the PCR. Generated by immunoSEQ multiplex PCR, the TCRdb table keeps only in-frame clones and is missing some. The sample records over 100,000 clones, 78% being singletons. The sequencing sample was made of PBMCs. These TCRs come from a woman between 25 and 40 years old in good health and CMV-seropositive.

The chain is built from TRBV28 and TRBJ2-1, with 7 bases that match TRBD2. J lost 0 bases, V lost 6 bases, and 14 bases had no gene match. The CDR3 extends over 18 amino acids. Germline values: CDR1 MDHEN, CDR2 SYDVKM. Here the CDR3 reads CASRPRGPGGGSYNEQFF. The CDR3 DNA follows: TGTGCCAGCAGGCCCCGGGGCCCCGGCGGGGGCTCCTACAATGAGCAGTTCTTC.

The chain is built from TRBV7-7 and TRBJ2-1; D is undetermined. Between the trimmed V and J ends, which lost 6 bases and 5 bases, there was a span of 11 bases. The CDR3 totals 13 residues. Looked up from germline, CDR1 is SSHAT and CDR2 is FNYEAQ (reference sequence). The chain's CDR3 is CASSPNRDNEQFF. CDR3 nucleotide sequence: TGTGCCAGCAGTCCGAACCGGGACAATGAGCAGTTCTTC.

This sequence joins TRBV14 and TRBJ1-2, with unresolved D. In germline, CDR1 is SGHDN, CDR2 FVKESK. Trimming shortened V by 1 base and J by 6 bases, and 15 bases separated the two germline ends. This CDR3 contains 15 residues. In DNA form, the CDR3 reads TGTGCCAGCAGCCAAGCCCGAACGGGGTTACATGGCTACACCTTC. Protein: CASSQARTGLHGYTF.

The rearrangement joins TRBV18 to TRBJ2-1; 7 bases fit TRBD2. Germline V gene sequence: CDR1 KGHSH, CDR2 LQKENI. This CDR3 comprises 14 residues. The J segment lost 7 bases and the V segment lost 8 bases, leaving 11 bases of the junction unmatched. CDR3 nucleotide sequence: TGTGCCAGCCTGATAGGGGCGGGGGAAAATGAGCAGTTCTTC. Its protein is CASLIGAGENEQFF.

The genes are TRBV7-2 and TRBJ2-7, with 11 bases fitting TRBD1. The V segment lost 3 bases and the J segment 5 bases; nucleotides outside the gene matches: 3. CDR3 size: 14 residues. Germline CDR1 SGHTA, CDR2 FQGNSA. The CDR3 sequence: CASSLGQGVDEQYF. CDR3 nucleotide sequence: TGTGCCAGCAGCTTGGGACAGGGGGTCGACGAGCAGTACTTC.

The CDR3 is CSVEDPRVLNTEAFF. CDR3 sequence (DNA): TGCAGCGTTGAAGATCCCAGGGTTCTGAACACTGAAGCTTTCTTT. This chain uses TRBV29-1 with TRBJ1-1, with D maybe TRBD1 (5 bases). The CDR3 runs 15 residues. Germline CDR1 is SQVTM and CDR2 is ANQGSEA. The V and J ends lost 0 bases and 0 bases respectively, with 11 bases between them.

The V gene is TRBV7-9, the J gene TRBJ2-1; weak D call: TRBD1 (6 bases). The CDR3 covers 15 residues. CDR1 is SEHNR and CDR2 is FQNEAQ in the germline V gene (reference sequence). V dropped 4 bases and J dropped 2 bases, with 12 bases sitting between them. The DNA of the CDR3 is TGTGCCAGCAGCTCGCACAGGGTGGCCTACAATGAGCAGTTCTTC. This translates into CASSSHRVAYNEQFF.

The chain has TRBV30 and TRBJ2-5, with 13 bases fitting TRBD2. The trim removed 2 bases at V and 3 bases at J, leaving 6 bases unmatched. Per germline, CDR1 GTSNPN and CDR2 SVGIG (reference sequence). CDR3 length: 16 residues. The CDR3 sequence: CAWSTSGGASKETQYF. For the CDR3, the DNA is TGTGCCTGGAGTACTAGCGGGGGGGCCTCCAAAGAGACCCAGTACTTC.

The genes are TRBV28 and TRBJ2-7, with 7 bases lining up with TRBD1. J was trimmed by 5 bases and V by 5 bases; bases with no gene match: 6. The germline gives CDR1 MDHEN, CDR2 SYDVKM. The CDR3 is 13 residues long. CDR3 DNA: TGTGCCAGCAGTCTCTTAGACAGGGACGAGCAGTACTTC. This sequence encodes CASSLLDRDEQYF.

The rearrangement links TRBV5-1 to TRBJ2-1; the match to TRBD2 covers 10 bases. Unmatched junction bases numbered 15, after V lost 3 bases and J lost 9 bases. From germline, CDR1 is SGHRS and CDR2 YFSETQ. This CDR3 region has 17 residues. CDR3 region: CASSSGVTAGGPGEQFF. CDR3 nucleotide sequence: TGCGCCAGCAGCTCTGGGGTTACAGCGGGGGGGCCTGGTGAGCAGTTCTTC.

The chain joins TRBV7-9 to TRBJ2-1, with a weak D call TRBD1 (7 bases). Germline V gene sequence: CDR1 SEHNR, CDR2 FQNEAQ (reference sequence). The V end lost 1 base, the J end lost 2 bases, and 12 bases lay between the germline ends. The CDR3 is 16 residues long. Here the CDR3 reads CASSLGRDSAYNEQFF. CDR3 nucleotides: TGTGCCAGCAGCTTAGGGAGGGACAGTGCCTACAATGAGCAGTTCTTC.